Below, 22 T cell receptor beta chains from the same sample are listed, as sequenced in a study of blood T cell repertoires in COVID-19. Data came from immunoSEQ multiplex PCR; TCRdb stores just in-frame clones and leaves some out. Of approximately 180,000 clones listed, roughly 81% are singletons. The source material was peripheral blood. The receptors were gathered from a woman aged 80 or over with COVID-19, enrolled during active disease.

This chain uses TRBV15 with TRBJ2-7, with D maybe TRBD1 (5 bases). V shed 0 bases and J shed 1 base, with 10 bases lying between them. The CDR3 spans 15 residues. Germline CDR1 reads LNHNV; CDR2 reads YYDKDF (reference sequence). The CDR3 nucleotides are TGTGCCACCAGCAGAGATCAGGGCGGATCCTACGAGCAGTACTTC. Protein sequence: CATSRDQGGSYEQYF.

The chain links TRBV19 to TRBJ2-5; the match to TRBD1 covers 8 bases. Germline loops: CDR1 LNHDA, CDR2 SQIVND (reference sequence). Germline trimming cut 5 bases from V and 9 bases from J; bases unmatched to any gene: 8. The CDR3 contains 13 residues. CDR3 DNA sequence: TGTGCCAGTAGTGAAACAGGGGGTAGGGCCCAGTACTTC. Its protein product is CASSETGGRAQYF.

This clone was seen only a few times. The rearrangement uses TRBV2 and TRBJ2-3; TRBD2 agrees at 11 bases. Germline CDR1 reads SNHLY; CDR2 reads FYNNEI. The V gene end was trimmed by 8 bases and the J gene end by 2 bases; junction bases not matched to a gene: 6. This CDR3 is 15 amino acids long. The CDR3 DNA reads TGTGCCAGCGGAGGACTAGCGGGCGTCACAGATACGCAGTATTTT. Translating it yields CASGGLAGVTDTQYF.

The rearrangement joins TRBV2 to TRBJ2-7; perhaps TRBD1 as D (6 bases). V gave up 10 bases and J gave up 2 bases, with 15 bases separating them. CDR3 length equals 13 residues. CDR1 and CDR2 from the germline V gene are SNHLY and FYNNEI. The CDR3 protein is CATYRDNAYEQYF. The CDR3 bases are TGTGCCACCTACCGGGACAACGCCTACGAGCAGTACTTC.

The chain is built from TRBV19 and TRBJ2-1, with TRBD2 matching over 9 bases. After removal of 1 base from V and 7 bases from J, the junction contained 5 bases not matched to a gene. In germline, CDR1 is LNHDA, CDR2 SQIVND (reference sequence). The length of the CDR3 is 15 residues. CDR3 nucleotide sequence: TGTGCCAGTAGTATAGTTGCGGGGGGGCATAATGAGCAGTTCTTC. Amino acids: CASSIVAGGHNEQFF.

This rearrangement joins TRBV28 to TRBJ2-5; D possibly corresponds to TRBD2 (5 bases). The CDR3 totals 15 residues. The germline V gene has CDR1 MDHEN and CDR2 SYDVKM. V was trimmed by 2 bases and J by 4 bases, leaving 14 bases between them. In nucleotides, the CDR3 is TGTGCCAGCAGTTTAAGGGAGCTGAGTACAGAGACCCAGTACTTC. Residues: CASSLRELSTETQYF.

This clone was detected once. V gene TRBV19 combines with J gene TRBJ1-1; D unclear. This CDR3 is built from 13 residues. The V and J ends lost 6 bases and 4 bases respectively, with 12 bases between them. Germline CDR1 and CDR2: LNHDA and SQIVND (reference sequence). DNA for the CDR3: TGTGCCAGTAGGACCGGGGTTTTCACTGAAGCTTTCTTT. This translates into CASRTGVFTEAFF.

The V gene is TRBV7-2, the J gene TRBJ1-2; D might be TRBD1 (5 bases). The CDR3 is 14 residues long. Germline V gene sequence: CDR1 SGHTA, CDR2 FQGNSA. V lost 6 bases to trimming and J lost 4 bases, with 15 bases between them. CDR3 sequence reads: CASRRDRRVYGYTF. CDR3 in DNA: TGTGCCAGCAGGCGTGACAGAAGGGTCTATGGCTACACCTTC.

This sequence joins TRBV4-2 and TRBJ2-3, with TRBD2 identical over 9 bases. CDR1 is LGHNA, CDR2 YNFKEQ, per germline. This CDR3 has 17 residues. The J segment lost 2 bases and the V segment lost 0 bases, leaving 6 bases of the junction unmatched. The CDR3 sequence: CASSQERLAGSTDTQYF. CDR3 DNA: TGTGCCAGCAGCCAAGAGCGGCTAGCGGGGTCCACAGATACGCAGTATTTT.

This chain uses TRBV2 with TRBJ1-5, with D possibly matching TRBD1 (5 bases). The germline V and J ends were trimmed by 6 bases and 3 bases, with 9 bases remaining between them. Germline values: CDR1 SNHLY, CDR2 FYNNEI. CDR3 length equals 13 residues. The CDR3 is CASRRDPNQPQHF. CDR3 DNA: TGTGCCAGCAGGCGGGACCCCAATCAGCCCCAGCATTTT.

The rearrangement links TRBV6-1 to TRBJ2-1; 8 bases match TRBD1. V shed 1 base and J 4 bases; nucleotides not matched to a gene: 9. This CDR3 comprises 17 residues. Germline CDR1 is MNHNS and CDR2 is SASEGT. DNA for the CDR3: TGTGCCAGCAGTGAAGGGCGACAGGGGAATCATTACAATGAGCAGTTCTTC. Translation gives CASSEGRQGNHYNEQFF.

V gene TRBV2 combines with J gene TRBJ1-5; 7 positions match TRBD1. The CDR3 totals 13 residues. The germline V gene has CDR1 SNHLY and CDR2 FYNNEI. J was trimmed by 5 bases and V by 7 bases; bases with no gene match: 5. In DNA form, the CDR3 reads TGTGCCAGCACACAGGGGATCTATCAGCCCCAGCATTTT. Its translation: CASTQGIYQPQHF.

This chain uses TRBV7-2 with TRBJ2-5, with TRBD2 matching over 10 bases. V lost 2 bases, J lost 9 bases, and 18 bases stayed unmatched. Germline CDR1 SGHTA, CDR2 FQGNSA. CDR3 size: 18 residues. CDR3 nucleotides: TGTGCCAGCAGCTTAATCGGGCTAGCGGGGGCCGCTCCAGGGTCCCAGTACTTC. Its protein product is CASSLIGLAGAAPGSQYF.

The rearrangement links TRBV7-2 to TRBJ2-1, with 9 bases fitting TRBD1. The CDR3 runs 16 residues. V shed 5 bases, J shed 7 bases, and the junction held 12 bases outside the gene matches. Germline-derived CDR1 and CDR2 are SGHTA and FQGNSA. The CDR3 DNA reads TGTGCCAGCAGCATCCAACCGGGACAGGGCTTGAATGAGCAGTTCTTC. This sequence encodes CASSIQPGQGLNEQFF.

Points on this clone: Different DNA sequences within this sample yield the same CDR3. The CDR3 DNA reads TGTGCCAGCAGCCTGGGACAGGTCAATGGCTACACCTTC. It specifies CASSLGQVNGYTF. The rearrangement uses TRBV28 and TRBJ1-2; 8 nucleotides agree with TRBD1. CDR3 length: 13 amino acids. CDR1 MDHEN and CDR2 SYDVKM come from the germline V gene. V shed 6 bases, J shed 6 bases, and the junction held 6 bases outside the gene matches.

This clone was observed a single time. This CDR3 is CASSQQGRETEAFF. CDR3 nucleotide sequence: TGCGCCAGCAGCCAACAGGGCAGGGAAACTGAAGCTTTCTTT. The V call is TRBV4-3, the J call TRBJ1-1, with D maybe TRBD1 (5 bases). The V gene lost 2 bases and the J gene lost 5 bases, with 12 bases spanning the gap. This CDR3 spans 14 amino acids. CDR1 LGHNA and CDR2 YSLEER come from the germline V gene.

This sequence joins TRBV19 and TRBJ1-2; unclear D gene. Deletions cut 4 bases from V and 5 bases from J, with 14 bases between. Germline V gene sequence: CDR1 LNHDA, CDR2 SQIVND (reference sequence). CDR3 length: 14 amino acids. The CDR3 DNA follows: TGTGCCAGTAGTACCACTGGTGGAGGGTATGGCTACACCTTC. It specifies CASSTTGGGYGYTF.

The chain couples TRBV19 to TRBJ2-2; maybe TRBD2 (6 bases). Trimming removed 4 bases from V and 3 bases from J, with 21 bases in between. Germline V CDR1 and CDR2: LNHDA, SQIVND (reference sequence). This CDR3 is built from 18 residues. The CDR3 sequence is CASSKISGVLVHTGELFF. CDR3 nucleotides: TGTGCCAGTAGTAAAATTTCGGGGGTTCTAGTCCACACCGGGGAGCTGTTTTTT.

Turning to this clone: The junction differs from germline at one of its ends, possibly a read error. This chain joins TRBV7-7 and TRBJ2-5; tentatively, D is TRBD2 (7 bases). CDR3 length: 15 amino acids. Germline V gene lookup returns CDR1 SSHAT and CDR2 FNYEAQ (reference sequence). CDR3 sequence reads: CASSADAGRGETQYF. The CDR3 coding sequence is TGTGCTAGCAGCGCGGACGCTGGGAGGGGGGAGACCCAGTACTTC.

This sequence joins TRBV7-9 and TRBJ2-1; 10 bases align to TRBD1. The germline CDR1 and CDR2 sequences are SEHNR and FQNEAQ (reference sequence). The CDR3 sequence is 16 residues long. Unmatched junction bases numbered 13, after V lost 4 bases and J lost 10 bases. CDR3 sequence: CASSSIPGQGKGEQFF. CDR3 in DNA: TGTGCCAGCAGCTCGATTCCGGGACAGGGGAAAGGGGAGCAGTTCTTC. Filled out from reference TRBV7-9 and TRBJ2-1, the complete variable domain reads DTGVSQNPRHKITKRGQNVTFRCDPISEHNRLYWYRQTLGQGPEFLTYFQNEAQLEKSRLLSDRFSAERPKGSFSTLEIQRTEQGDSAMYLCASSSIPGQGKGEQFFGPGTRLTVL.

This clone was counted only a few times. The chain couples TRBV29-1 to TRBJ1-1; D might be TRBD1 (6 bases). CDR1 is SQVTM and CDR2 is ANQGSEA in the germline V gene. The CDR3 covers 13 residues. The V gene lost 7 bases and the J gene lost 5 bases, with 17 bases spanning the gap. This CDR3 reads CSAGGGLRTEAFF. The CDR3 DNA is TGCAGCGCCGGGGGGGGGCTCAGGACTGAAGCTTTCTTT.

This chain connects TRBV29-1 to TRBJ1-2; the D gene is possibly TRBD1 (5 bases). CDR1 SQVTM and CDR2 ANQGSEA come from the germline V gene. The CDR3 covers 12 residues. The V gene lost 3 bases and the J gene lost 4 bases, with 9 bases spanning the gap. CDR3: CSVESGVYGYTF. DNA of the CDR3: TGCAGCGTTGAGTCGGGGGTCTATGGCTACACCTTC.